This record looks at one T cell receptor beta chain sequence and its context. What it binds is not known. MiXCR was run by TCRdb on the RT-PCR reads, yielding one entry per CDR3 protein. The table has over 750,000 distinct CDR3 sequences, about 20% seen once. In germline, CDR1 is DFQATT, CDR2 SNEGSKA (reference sequence). The CDR3 contains 15 residues. The V end lost 6 bases, the J end lost 1 base, and 17 bases lay between the germline ends. These data come from a study of response to subunit inactivated influenza vaccine. Study observations and caveats: Only a handful of new T cells, the authors suggested, are recruited with each seasonal influenza vaccination.

The chain couples TRBV20-1 to TRBJ2-3; D is undetermined. The sequence was obtained from a man aged 50-60 years who received an inactivated influenza vaccine. Sequenced material: PBMCs from blood, taken roughly 5 days after vaccination. In DNA, the CDR3 is TGCAGTGCGCAAGGGAAGTCCCGGGGCACAGATACGCAGTATTTT. Its translation is CSAQGKSRGTDTQYF.